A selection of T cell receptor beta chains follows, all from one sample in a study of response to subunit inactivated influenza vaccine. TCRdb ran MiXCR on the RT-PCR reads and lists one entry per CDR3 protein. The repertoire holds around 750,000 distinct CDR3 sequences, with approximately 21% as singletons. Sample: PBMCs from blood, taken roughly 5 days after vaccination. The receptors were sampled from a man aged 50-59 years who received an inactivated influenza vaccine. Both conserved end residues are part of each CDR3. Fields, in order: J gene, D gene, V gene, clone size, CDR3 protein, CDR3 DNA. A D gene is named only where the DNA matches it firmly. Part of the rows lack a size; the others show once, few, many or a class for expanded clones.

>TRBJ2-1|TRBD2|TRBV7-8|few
CASTLSGGASGRFEQFF
TGTGCCAGCACCCTATCGGGGGGGGCTAGCGGGAGGTTCGAGCAGTTCTTC
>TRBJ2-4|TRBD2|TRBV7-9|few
CASSLGPSGENRVQYF
TGTGCCAGCAGCTTAGGTCCTAGCGGGGAAAACAGGGTTCAGTACTTC
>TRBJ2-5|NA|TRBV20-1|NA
CSARDLRMEETQYF
TGCAGTGCTAGAGATCTAAGGATGGAAGAGACCCAGTACTTC
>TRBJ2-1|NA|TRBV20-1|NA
CSATEPFKPGPFYNEQFF
TGCAGTGCTACAGAACCATTTAAACCGGGACCTTTCTACAATGAGCAGTTCTTC
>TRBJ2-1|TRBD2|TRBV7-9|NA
CASSLSGEGYNEQFF
TGTGCCAGCAGCCTTAGCGGGGAAGGCTACAATGAGCAGTTCTTC
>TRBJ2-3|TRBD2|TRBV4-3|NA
CASSQDRGGPPYF
TGCGCCAGCAGCCAAGATCGCGGGGGGCCACCGTATTTT
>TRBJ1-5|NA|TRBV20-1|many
CSARQGPPSMPQHF
TGCAGTGCTCGGCAGGGACCGCCGTCCATGCCCCAGCATTTT
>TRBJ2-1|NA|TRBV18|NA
CASSPLRSSGGHEQFF
TGTGCCAGCTCACCTCTTAGAAGCAGCGGCGGTCATGAGCAGTTCTTC
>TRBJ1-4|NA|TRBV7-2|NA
CASSLGGRLTNEKLFF
TGTGCCAGCAGCTTAGGGGGCAGATTAACTAATGAAAAACTGTTTTTT
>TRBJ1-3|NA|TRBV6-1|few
CASSEAARLFGNTIYF
TGTGCCAGCAGTGAAGCGGCCAGACTATTTGGAAACACCATATATTTT
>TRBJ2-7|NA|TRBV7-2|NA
CASSLGEAGGGQYF
TGTGCCAGCAGCCTAGGGGAGGCAGGGGGTGGGCAGTACTTC
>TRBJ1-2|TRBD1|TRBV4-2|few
CASSQERQGSYGYTF
TGTGCCAGCAGCCAAGAGAGACAGGGATCCTATGGCTACACCTTC
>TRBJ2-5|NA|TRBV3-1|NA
CASRVFASLKTQYF
TGTGCCAGCAGGGTTTTTGCGTCCCTGAAGACCCAGTACTTC
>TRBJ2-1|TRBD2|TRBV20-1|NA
CSAKSGGTYNEQFF
TGCAGTGCTAAAAGCGGGGGGACCTACAATGAGCAGTTCTTC
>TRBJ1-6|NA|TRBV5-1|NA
CASSEGRNNSPLHF
TGCGCCAGCAGCGAAGGACGGAATAATTCACCCCTCCACTTT
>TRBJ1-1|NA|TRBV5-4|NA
CASSLGQSRGTEAFF
TGTGCCAGCAGCCTAGGACAGAGTAGGGGAACTGAAGCTTTCTTT
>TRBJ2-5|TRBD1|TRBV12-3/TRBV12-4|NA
CASSWDRLGGQYF
TGTGCCAGCAGTTGGGACAGGCTAGGAGGACAGTACTTC
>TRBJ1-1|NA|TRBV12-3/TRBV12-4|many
CASSLGGSGVGEAFF
TGTGCCAGCAGTTTAGGAGGCTCGGGGGTTGGTGAAGCTTTCTTT
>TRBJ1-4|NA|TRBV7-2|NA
CASSSQSGTRAKLFF
TGTGCCAGCAGTTCCCAGTCCGGGACTCGCGCGAAACTGTTTTTT
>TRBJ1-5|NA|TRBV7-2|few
CASSWGNGQPQHF
TGTGCCAGCAGCTGGGGCAACGGTCAGCCCCAGCATTTT
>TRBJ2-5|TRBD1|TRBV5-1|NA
CASSLTGQLETQYF
TGCGCCAGCAGCTTGACGGGACAGCTGGAGACCCAGTACTTC
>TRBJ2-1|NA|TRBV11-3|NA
CASSIESSSYNEQFF
TGTGCCAGCAGCATTGAGTCGAGCTCCTACAATGAGCAGTTCTTC
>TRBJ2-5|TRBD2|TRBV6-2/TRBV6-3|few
CASSYSILSSGDIRETQYF
TGTGCCAGCAGTTACTCGATTCTGAGTAGCGGGGACATCCGTGAGACCCAGTACTTC
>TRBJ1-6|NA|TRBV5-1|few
CASSLEQGHDSPLHF
TGCGCCAGCAGCTTGGAACAGGGACATGATTCACCCCTCCACTTT
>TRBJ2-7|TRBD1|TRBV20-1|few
CSARRGQGGPYEQYF
TGCAGTGCTAGACGTGGACAGGGTGGGCCCTACGAGCAGTACTTC
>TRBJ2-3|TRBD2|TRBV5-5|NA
CASSLAGGRVSDTQYF
TGTGCCAGCAGCTTGGCCGGCGGGAGGGTATCAGATACGCAGTATTTT
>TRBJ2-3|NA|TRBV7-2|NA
CASSPLGGPDTQYF
TGTGCCAGCAGCCCGCTGGGGGGCCCAGATACGCAGTATTTT
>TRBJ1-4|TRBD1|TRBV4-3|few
CASSQAIGTGPNEKLFF
TGCGCCAGCAGCCAAGCCATAGGGACAGGGCCTAATGAAAAACTGTTTTTT
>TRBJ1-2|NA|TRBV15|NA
CATSRGTFYGYTF
TGTGCCACCAGCAGAGGAACGTTCTATGGCTACACCTTC
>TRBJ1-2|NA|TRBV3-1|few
CASSQDLGGIYGYTF
TGTGCCAGCAGCCAAGATCTTGGGGGGATCTATGGCTACACCTTC
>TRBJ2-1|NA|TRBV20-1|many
CSARSRSDRYNEQFF
TGCAGTGCTAGATCGCGCTCGGACCGCTACAATGAGCAGTTCTTC
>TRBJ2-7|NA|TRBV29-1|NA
CSVVLGTLSEQYF
TGCAGCGTTGTGTTAGGGACCCTCAGCGAGCAGTACTTC
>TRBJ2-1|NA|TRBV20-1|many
CSARVIPGGGEAYNEQFF
TGCAGTGCTAGAGTCATTCCCGGCGGTGGAGAGGCCTACAATGAGCAGTTCTTC
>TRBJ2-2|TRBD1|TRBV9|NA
CASSNPGTASNTGELFF
TGTGCCAGCAGCAACCCTGGGACAGCCTCGAACACCGGGGAGCTGTTTTTT
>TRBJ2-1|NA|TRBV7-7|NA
CASSLMVSDKAEQFF
TGTGCCAGCAGCTTAATGGTATCGGACAAAGCGGAGCAGTTCTTC
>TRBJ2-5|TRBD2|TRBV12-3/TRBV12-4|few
CASSGGLAGAETQYF
TGTGCCAGCAGTGGGGGACTAGCGGGAGCAGAGACCCAGTACTTC
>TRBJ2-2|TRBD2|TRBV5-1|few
CASSLYGLASRFTGELFF
TGCGCCAGCAGCTTATACGGACTAGCGTCACGATTCACCGGGGAGCTGTTTTTT
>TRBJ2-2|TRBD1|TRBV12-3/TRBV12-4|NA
CASRRQGATGELFF
TGTGCCAGCAGGCGACAGGGGGCCACCGGGGAGCTGTTTTTT
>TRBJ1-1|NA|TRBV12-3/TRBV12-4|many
CASSFAGLNTEAFF
TGTGCCAGCAGTTTCGCGGGGTTGAACACTGAAGCTTTCTTT
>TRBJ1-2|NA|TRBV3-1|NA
CASSPTHRQSHYGYTF
TGTGCCAGCAGCCCTACGCACAGACAGAGCCACTATGGCTACACCTTC
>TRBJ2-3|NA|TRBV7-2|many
CASSSALGGDTQYF
TGTGCCAGCAGCTCGGCACTAGGAGGTGATACGCAGTATTTT
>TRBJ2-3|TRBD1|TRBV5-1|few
CASSSGTGGAWTDTQYF
TGCGCCAGCAGCTCCGGGACAGGGGGCGCGTGGACAGATACGCAGTATTTT
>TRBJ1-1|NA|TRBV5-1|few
CASSRDVWTEAFF
TGCGCCAGCAGCCGGGACGTCTGGACTGAAGCTTTCTTT
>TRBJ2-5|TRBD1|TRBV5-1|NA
CASSSGQGAAETQYF
TGCGCCAGCAGCTCAGGACAGGGGGCTGCAGAGACCCAGTACTTC
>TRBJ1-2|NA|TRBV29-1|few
CSVDRHQGTDGYTF
TGCAGCGTTGATAGACACCAGGGTACCGATGGCTACACCTTC
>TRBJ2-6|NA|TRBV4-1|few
CASSQSTGSARVANVLTF
TGCGCCAGCAGCCAAAGTACGGGGTCAGCTCGGGTCGCCAACGTCCTGACTTTC
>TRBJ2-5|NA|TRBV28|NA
CASSFRRETQYF
TGTGCCAGCAGTTTTCGTAGAGAGACCCAGTACTTC
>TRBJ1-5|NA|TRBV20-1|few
CSARWGLDQPQHF
TGCAGTGCTAGATGGGGGCTTGATCAGCCCCAGCATTTT
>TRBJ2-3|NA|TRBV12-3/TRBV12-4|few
CASSFIGTGDTQYF
TGTGCCAGCAGTTTTATCGGTACGGGAGATACGCAGTATTTT
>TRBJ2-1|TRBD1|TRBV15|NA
CATSGTVNEQFF
TGTGCCACCAGCGGGACAGTCAATGAGCAGTTCTTC
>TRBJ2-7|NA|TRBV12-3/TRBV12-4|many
CASSQTGNNERLYF
TGTGCCAGCAGTCAGACAGGAAACAACGAACGCTTGTACTTC
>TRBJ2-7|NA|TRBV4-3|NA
CASSQVFGTDYEQYF
TGCGCCAGCAGCCAAGTCTTCGGAACGGACTACGAGCAGTACTTC
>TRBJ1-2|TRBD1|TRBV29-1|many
CSVLDRGLIEGYTF
TGCAGCGTTCTCGACAGGGGGCTTATTGAGGGCTACACCTTC
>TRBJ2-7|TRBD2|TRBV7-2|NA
CASSSTSGGGDQYF
TGTGCCAGCAGCTCGACTAGCGGGGGGGGTGACCAGTACTTC
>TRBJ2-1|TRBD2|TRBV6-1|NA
CASSLRSSGMVEQFF
TGTGCCAGCAGCCTCCGGTCTAGCGGGATGGTTGAGCAGTTCTTC
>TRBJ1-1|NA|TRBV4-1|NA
CASSLGVGSTEAFF
TGCGCCAGCAGCCTCGGGGTAGGTTCCACTGAAGCTTTCTTT
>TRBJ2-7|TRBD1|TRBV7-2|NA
CASSSWDRGAYEQYF
TGTGCCAGCAGCTCATGGGACAGGGGAGCCTACGAGCAGTACTTC
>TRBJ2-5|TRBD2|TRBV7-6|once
CASSRKPGGIETQYF
TGTGCCAGCAGCCGAAAGCCGGGGGGGATCGAGACCCAGTACTTC